The sequence of this T cell receptor beta chain was determined in a study of Graves' ophthalmopathy and Graves' hyperthyroidism. Diagnostic conclusions were grounded in clinical symptoms, serum thyroxine, TRAb, thyroid ultrasound and orbital computed tomography. There are 12 residues in the CDR3. Germline CDR1 DFQATT, CDR2 SNEGSKA (reference sequence). The V and J ends lost 7 bases and 5 bases respectively, with 14 bases between them. TCR beta CDR3 amplification used RNA transcripts. Scientists carried out first-round RT-PCR using HTBI primers and then a second-round multiplex PCR. MiXCR, applied by TCRdb to the multiplex PCR reads, yields one record per CDR3 protein. This sample has about 240,000 distinct CDR3 sequences, with 45% found just once.

The material sequenced was peripheral blood. The origin of this receptor is an adult man with Graves' ophthalmopathy. This sequence joins TRBV20-1 and TRBJ2-5; D tentatively reads TRBD1 or TRBD2 (5 bases each). The CDR3 DNA sequence: TGCAGTGTCCCCCTGGGGGTTGAGACCCAGTACTTC. Amino acid sequence: CSVPLGVETQYF.